This is a list of T cell receptor beta chains from one sample in a study of post-analysis software for immune sequencing data. MiXCR, applied by TCRdb to the PCR reads, yields one record per CDR3 protein. The sample has hundreds of thousands of distinct CDR3 sequences; 40% to 55% are singletons. The material sequenced was blood. These receptors all come from a girl between 10 and 17 years old with multiple sclerosis. Each CDR3 is given with its conserved first and last residue. Each record gives: J gene, V gene, clone size, D gene, CDR3 DNA, CDR3 protein. The D gene is left open where the match is weak. Clone size is shown for a subset of rows, as once, few, many or a class of expanded clone.

TRBJ2-5,TRBV29-1,.,.,TGCAGCGGGGAGGGGGCCAGTCAAGAGACCCAGTACTTC,CSGEGASQETQYF
TRBJ1-2,TRBV18,few,.,TGTGCCAGCTCACCCCGGGACAACTATGGCTACACCTTC,CASSPRDNYGYTF
TRBJ2-7,TRBV3-1,.,TRBD2,TGTGCCAGCAGCCCCCCGGGACTAGCGGTCTACGAGCAGTACTTC,CASSPPGLAVYEQYF
TRBJ2-4,TRBV27,few,TRBD1,TGTGCCAGCAGTTTATGGCAGGGGGCGCAGGAGCAGTACTTC,CASSLWQGAQEQYF
TRBJ1-2,TRBV28,.,.,TGTGCCAGCAGTACGGACATGTCTAACTATGGCTACACCTTC,CASSTDMSNYGYTF
TRBJ2-1,TRBV14,.,TRBD2,TGTGCCAGCAGCCGGTTCGCGAAGATAGCGGGAGGAGTCGATGAGCAGTTCTTC,CASSRFAKIAGGVDEQFF
TRBJ2-1,TRBV27,.,TRBD2,TGTGCCAGCAGCAAGGGACTAGCCACCTACAATGAGCAGTTCTTC,CASSKGLATYNEQFF
TRBJ2-7,TRBV12-3/TRBV12-4,.,TRBD1,TGTGCCAGCAGGCGAGGACAGGGAACCTACGAGCAGTGCTTC,CASRRGQGTYEQCF
TRBJ2-7,TRBV27,.,.,TGTGTCAGCAGTTCCTCCGGGGTATCCTACGAGCAGTACTTC,CVSSSSGVSYEQYF
TRBJ1-4,TRBV7-2,many,.,TGTGCCAGCAGCCCCTCGAAGAGCTCTAATGAAAAACTGTTTTTT,CASSPSKSSNEKLFF
TRBJ1-2,TRBV10-3,.,TRBD1,TGTGCCATCAGTGATAGACAGGGGGCCGTAGATGGCTACACCTTC,CAISDRQGAVDGYTF
TRBJ1-2,TRBV29-1,few,.,TGCAGCGTTGAACGAGGGGGATACTATGGCTACACCTTC,CSVERGGYYGYTF
TRBJ1-2,TRBV20-1,few,TRBD1,TGCAGTGCTAGAGATAAGGACAGGGGGCACTATGGCTACACCTTC,CSARDKDRGHYGYTF
TRBJ2-2,TRBV11-3,.,.,TGTGCCAGCAGCTTAGATTTGAGGTCCGGGGAGCTGTTTTTT,CASSLDLRSGELFF
TRBJ1-2,TRBV9,.,.,TGTGCCAGCAGCCCAGCGGGACTGGCGAACTATGGCTACACCTTC,CASSPAGLANYGYTF
TRBJ2-7,TRBV28,.,.,TGTGCCAGCAGTCCGCATACTAGCTACGGCTACGAGCAGTACTTC,CASSPHTSYGYEQYF
TRBJ2-1,TRBV2,.,TRBD2,TGTGCCAGCAGTGTCGAGGGACTAGAGGTCCATGAGCAGTTCTTC,CASSVEGLEVHEQFF
TRBJ2-1,TRBV29-1,many,.,TGCAGCGTTGAAAAACAGGGAGCGGGGAATGAGCAGTTCTTC,CSVEKQGAGNEQFF
TRBJ2-1,TRBV28,.,TRBD2,TGTGCCAGCAGTCTTCTAGCGGACCCTGGGTATGAGCAGTTCTTC,CASSLLADPGYEQFF
TRBJ2-7,TRBV7-2,.,.,TGTGCCAGCAGCTTTGGGGATCTTGGGAGGAACGACGAGCAGTACTTC,CASSFGDLGRNDEQYF
TRBJ2-1,TRBV6-5,few,TRBD2,TGTGCCAGCAGCCCTCCGGGACTAGTTAATGAGCAGTTCTTC,CASSPPGLVNEQFF
TRBJ1-2,TRBV2,few,.,TGTGCCAGCATAACAGGAAGGGTCTATGGCTACACCTTC,CASITGRVYGYTF
TRBJ2-5,TRBV7-9,.,TRBD1,TGTGCCAGCACGTTGCTGACAGGGCTGGGGGAGACCCAGTACTTC,CASTLLTGLGETQYF
TRBJ2-7,TRBV9,once,.,TGTGCCAGCAGCGGGGACGGGGACTACGAGCAGTACTTC,CASSGDGDYEQYF
TRBJ1-1,TRBV12-3/TRBV12-4,.,.,TGTGCCAGCAGCTCCGTCCTCCGCATGAACACTGAAGCTTTCTTT,CASSSVLRMNTEAFF
TRBJ2-4,TRBV28,few,.,TGTGCCAGCAGTTTAGGAGGCAGGGTGGACATTCAGTACTTC,CASSLGGRVDIQYF
TRBJ2-1,TRBV4-1,.,TRBD2,TGCGCCAGCAGCCAGGTCGGGACTAGCGCTAACTATGAGCAGTTCTTC,CASSQVGTSANYEQFF
TRBJ2-1,TRBV11-2,.,TRBD2,TGTGCCAGCAGCCGGGGAGCGGGAGGCTTTATCTCCTACAATGAGCAGTTCTTC,CASSRGAGGFISYNEQFF
TRBJ2-5,TRBV7-2,few,TRBD2,TGTGCCAGCAGCTTGGGACTAGTCCAAGAGACCCAGTACTTC,CASSLGLVQETQYF
TRBJ2-5,TRBV12-3/TRBV12-4,.,TRBD2,TGTGCCAGCAGTCCCCAGGGAGCGGGAGGTGGGGAGACCCAGTACTTC,CASSPQGAGGGETQYF
TRBJ1-2,TRBV6-6,few,TRBD1,TGTGCCAGCAGTTACTCAACAGGGGCAAACTATGGCTACACCTTC,CASSYSTGANYGYTF
TRBJ2-7,TRBV5-1,few,TRBD2,TGCGCCAGCAGCTTGGTCGTGATAGCGGGAGCCCCCTACGAGCAGTACTTC,CASSLVVIAGAPYEQYF
TRBJ2-1,TRBV6-2/TRBV6-3,few,.,TGTGCCAGCAGTTTTTCCCGAGTCTACAATGAGCAGTTCTTC,CASSFSRVYNEQFF
TRBJ2-7,TRBV7-6,.,.,TGTGCCAGCAGCTTAGGACCGGGACGGTTTTACGAGCAGTACTTC,CASSLGPGRFYEQYF
TRBJ2-7,TRBV20-1,.,.,TGCAGTGCTAGTGGAGATTACGAGCAGTACTTC,CSASGDYEQYF
TRBJ2-7,TRBV12-3/TRBV12-4,few,TRBD1,TGTGCCAGCAGCCCGGGACAGAGGCTTAACGAGCAGTACTTC,CASSPGQRLNEQYF
TRBJ1-5,TRBV28,.,TRBD1,TGTGCCAGCAGTTTGGGGGACAGGGGGAGGAATCAGCCCCAGCATTTT,CASSLGDRGRNQPQHF
TRBJ2-3,TRBV6-5,.,TRBD2,TGTGCCAGCAGTTACGGTCGGGAGGGGGATACGCAGTATTTT,CASSYGREGDTQYF
TRBJ1-5,TRBV7-2,few,TRBD1,TGTGCCAGCAGCTTTGGAGAGGGGGCAAGTCAGCCCCAGCATTTT,CASSFGEGASQPQHF
TRBJ1-5,TRBV4-1,.,.,TGCGCCAGCAGCCAAGATAGACAGATCAATCAGCCCCAGCATTTT,CASSQDRQINQPQHF
TRBJ2-7,TRBV28,.,.,TGTGCCAGCAGTTACTCTTACAGGTTTCTTGTCTACGAGCAGTACTTC,CASSYSYRFLVYEQYF
TRBJ2-5,TRBV12-3/TRBV12-4,.,TRBD1,TGTGCCAGCAGCAAGGGGGACAGGGAAGAGACCCAGTACTTC,CASSKGDREETQYF
TRBJ2-3,TRBV29-1,.,TRBD2,TGCAGCGTGACGGGGGGGGCGAAAGGCACAGATACGCAGTATTTT,CSVTGGAKGTDTQYF
TRBJ2-7,TRBV20-1,.,TRBD1,TGCAGTGCTAGGGACAGGGATAGCTCCTACAAGCAGTACTTC,CSARDRDSSYKQYF
TRBJ2-1,TRBV20-1,.,TRBD1,TGCAGTGCTAGGGCCGGGACAGGGATATACAATGAGCAGTTCTTC,CSARAGTGIYNEQFF
TRBJ1-1,TRBV28,.,.,TGTGCCAGCAGGTCCGCAGGGGTGCGCACTGAAGCTTTCTTT,CASRSAGVRTEAFF
TRBJ2-2,TRBV5-1,.,TRBD2,TGCGCCAGCAGCTCTTTGGGACTAGCGGGAGAAAGCGGGGAGCTGTTTTTT,CASSSLGLAGESGELFF
TRBJ1-1,TRBV2,.,.,TGTGCCAGAGGGACATCCTCCTCTAAGGGTGAAGCTTTCTTT,CARGTSSSKGEAFF
TRBJ1-1,TRBV29-1,few,TRBD1,TGCAGCGCCCGTCTCCCAGGGGGTGAGAACACTGAAGCTTTCTTT,CSARLPGGENTEAFF
TRBJ1-3,TRBV29-1,.,.,TGCAGCGCCGCAGTAACCTCTGGAAACACCATATATTTT,CSAAVTSGNTIYF
TRBJ2-2,TRBV6-5,.,TRBD1,TGTGCCAGCAGTTATACAGGGGGCCTCGGGGAGCTGTTTTTT,CASSYTGGLGELFF
TRBJ2-2,TRBV11-2,.,.,TGTGCCAGCAGCCATCCAGACAGCACCGGGGAGCTGTTTTTT,CASSHPDSTGELFF
TRBJ2-1,TRBV10-3,few,.,TGTGCCATGGGCCTGGGCGATGAGCAGTTCTTC,CAMGLGDEQFF
TRBJ2-3,TRBV28,once,TRBD1,TGTGCCAGCAGTCCGACAGGGGCAGATACGCAGTATTTT,CASSPTGADTQYF
TRBJ2-7,TRBV4-2,few,TRBD2,TGTGCCAGCAGCCAAGGGACTAGCGTCTCCTACGAGCAGTACTTC,CASSQGTSVSYEQYF